This T cell receptor (beta chain) was sequenced for a study of regulatory T cells in long-lasting Graves disease. Specified time point: newly diagnosed GD, antithyroid drugs for less than 3 months. PBMC RNA was the source of the TCR library. The authors built TCR beta libraries using iRepertoire HTBI primers and Arm-PCR of CDR3 regions. Using its own MiXCR run on the multiplex PCR reads, TCRdb lists one record per CDR3 protein. The sample has roughly 560,000 distinct CDR3 sequences; about 12% are singletons. General observations from the study: Persistent disease was associated with favored TRBV28 usage and with favored use of TRBJ1-2 and TRBJ2-5.

This clonotype showed up just a few times. The antigen is undetermined. Germline V gene lookup returns CDR1 LNHDA and CDR2 SQIVND (reference sequence). The CDR3 is 14 residues long. Trimming left V 6 bases short and J 0 bases short, with 12 bases between. These sequences were also reported in another study, on T cells in Graves' hyperthyroidism and ophthalmopathy. This second report adds: Researchers defined stable Graves' hyperthyroidism as no ophthalmopathy progression within 18 months. RT-PCR in the first round (using the HTBI primer set) targeted the TCR CDR3.

The receptor was derived from a woman aged 25-40 years with Graves disease. The rearrangement uses TRBV19 and TRBJ2-7; no reliable D call. The sample in question was peripheral blood mononuclear cells (PBMCs), obtained at new diagnosis, from a patient treated with antithyroid drugs. CDR3 nucleotide sequence: TGTGCCAGTAGCTCTGAGGACGGCTCCTACGAGCAGTACTTC. This codes for CASSSEDGSYEQYF.